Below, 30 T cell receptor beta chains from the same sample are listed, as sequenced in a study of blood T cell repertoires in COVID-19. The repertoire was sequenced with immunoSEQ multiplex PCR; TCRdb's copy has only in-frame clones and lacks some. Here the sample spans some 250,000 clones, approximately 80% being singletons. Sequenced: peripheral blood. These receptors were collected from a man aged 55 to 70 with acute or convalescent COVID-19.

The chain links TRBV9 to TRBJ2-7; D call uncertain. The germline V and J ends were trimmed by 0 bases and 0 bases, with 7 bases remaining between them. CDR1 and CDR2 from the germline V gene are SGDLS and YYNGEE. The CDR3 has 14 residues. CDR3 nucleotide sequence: TGTGCCAGCAGCGTAGTCAGTGACTCCTACGAGCAGTACTTC. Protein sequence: CASSVVSDSYEQYF. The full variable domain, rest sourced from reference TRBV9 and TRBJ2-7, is DSGVTQTPKHLITATGQRVTLRCSPRSGDLSVYWYQQSLDQGLQFLIQYYNGEERAKGNILERFSAQQFPDLHSELNLSSLELGDSALYFCASSVVSDSYEQYFGPGTRLTVT.

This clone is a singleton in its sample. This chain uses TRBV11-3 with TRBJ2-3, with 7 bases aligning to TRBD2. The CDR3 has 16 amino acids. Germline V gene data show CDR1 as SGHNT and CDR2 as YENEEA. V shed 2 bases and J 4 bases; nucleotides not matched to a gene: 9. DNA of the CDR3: TGTGCCAGCAGCTTAAGTCGAGTAGCGGGTTCAGATACGCAGTATTTT. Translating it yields CASSLSRVAGSDTQYF.

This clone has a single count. CDR3 sequence (DNA): TGTGCCCACCAGAACATGAACACTGAAGCTTTCTTT. Translation gives CAHQNMNTEAFF. The chain uses TRBV30 and TRBJ1-1; D not resolved. The CDR3 contains 12 residues. Germline-derived CDR1 and CDR2 are GTSNPN and SVGIG (reference sequence). Between the trimmed V and J ends, which lost 8 bases and 0 bases, there was a span of 10 bases.

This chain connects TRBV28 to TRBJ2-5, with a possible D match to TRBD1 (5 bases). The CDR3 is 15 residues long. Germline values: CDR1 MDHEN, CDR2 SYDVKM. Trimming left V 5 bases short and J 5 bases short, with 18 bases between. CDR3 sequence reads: CASSLDGASGETQYF. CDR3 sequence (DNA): TGTGCCAGCAGTCTCGATGGGGCCAGTGGGGAGACCCAGTACTTC.

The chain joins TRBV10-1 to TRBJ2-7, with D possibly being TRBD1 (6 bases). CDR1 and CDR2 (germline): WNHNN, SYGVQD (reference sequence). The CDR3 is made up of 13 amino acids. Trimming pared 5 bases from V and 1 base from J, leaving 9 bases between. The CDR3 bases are TGCGCCAGCAGTAAACAGGGATCCTACGAGCAGTACTTC. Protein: CASSKQGSYEQYF.

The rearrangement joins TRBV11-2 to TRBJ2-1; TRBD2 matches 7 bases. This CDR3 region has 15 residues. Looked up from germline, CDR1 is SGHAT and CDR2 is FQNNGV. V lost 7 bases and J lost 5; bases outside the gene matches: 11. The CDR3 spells CASNGRGRVHNEQFF. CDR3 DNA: TGTGCCAGCAATGGGAGGGGTAGGGTACACAATGAGCAGTTCTTC.

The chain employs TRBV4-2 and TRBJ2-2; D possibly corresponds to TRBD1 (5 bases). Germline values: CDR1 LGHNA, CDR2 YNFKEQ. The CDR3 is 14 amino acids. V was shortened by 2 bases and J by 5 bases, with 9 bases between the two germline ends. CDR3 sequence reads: CASSQPDRTGELFF. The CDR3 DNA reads TGTGCCAGCAGCCAACCCGACAGAACCGGGGAGCTGTTTTTT.

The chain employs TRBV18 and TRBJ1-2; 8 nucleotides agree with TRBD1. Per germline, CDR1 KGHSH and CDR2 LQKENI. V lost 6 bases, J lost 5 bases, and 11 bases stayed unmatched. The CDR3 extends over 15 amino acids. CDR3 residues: CASSPDQGARYGYTF. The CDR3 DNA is TGTGCCAGCTCCCCTGACCAGGGGGCGCGGTATGGCTACACCTTC. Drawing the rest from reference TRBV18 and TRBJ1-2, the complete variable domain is NAGVMQNPRHLVRRRGQEARLRCSPMKGHSHVYWYRQLPEEGLKFMVYLQKENIIDESGMPKERFSAEFPKEGPSILRIQQVVRGDSAAYFCASSPDQGARYGYTFGSGTRLTVV.

In DNA form, the CDR3 reads TGTGCCAGCAGCTTAAGGCCGCGGGAGACTTTAGGAGAGACCCAGTACTTC. This translates into CASSLRPRETLGETQYF. The chain couples TRBV7-3 to TRBJ2-5, with TRBD2 matching over 7 bases. This CDR3 comprises 17 residues. The germline gives CDR1 SGHTA, CDR2 FQGTGA. With V trimmed by 1 base and J by 4 bases, 12 bases remained unmatched.

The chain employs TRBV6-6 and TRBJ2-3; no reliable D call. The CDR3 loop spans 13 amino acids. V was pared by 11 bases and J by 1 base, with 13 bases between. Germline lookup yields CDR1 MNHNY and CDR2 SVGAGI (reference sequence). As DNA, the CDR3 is TGTGCCTGCGTTTTACGGGGCACAGATACGCAGTATTTT. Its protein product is CACVLRGTDTQYF.

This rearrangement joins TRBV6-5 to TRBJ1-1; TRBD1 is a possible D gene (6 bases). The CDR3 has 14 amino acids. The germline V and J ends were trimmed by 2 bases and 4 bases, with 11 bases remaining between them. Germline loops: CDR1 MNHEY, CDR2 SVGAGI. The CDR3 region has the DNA TGTGCCAGCAGTTACGGCGACAGGTTCACTGAAGCTTTCTTT. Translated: CASSYGDRFTEAFF.

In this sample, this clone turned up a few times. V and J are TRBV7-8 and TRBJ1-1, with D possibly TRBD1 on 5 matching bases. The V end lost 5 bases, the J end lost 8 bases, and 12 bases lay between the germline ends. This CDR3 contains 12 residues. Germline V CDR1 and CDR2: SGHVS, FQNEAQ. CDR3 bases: TGTGCCAGCAGCCGCCTAACAGGCGAAGCTTTCTTT. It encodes CASSRLTGEAFF. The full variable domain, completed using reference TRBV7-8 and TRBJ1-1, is GAGVSQSPRYKVAKRGQDVALRCDPISGHVSLFWYQQALGQGPEFLTYFQNEAQLDKSGLPSDRFFAERPEGSVSTLKIQRTQQEDSAVYLCASSRLTGEAFFGQGTRLTVV.

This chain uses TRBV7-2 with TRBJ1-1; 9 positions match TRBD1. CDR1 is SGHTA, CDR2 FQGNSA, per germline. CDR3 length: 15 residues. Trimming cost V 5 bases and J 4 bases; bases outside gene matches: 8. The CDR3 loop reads CASSAYRGLGTEAFF. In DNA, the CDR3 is TGTGCCAGCAGCGCCTACAGGGGGCTAGGCACTGAAGCTTTCTTT.

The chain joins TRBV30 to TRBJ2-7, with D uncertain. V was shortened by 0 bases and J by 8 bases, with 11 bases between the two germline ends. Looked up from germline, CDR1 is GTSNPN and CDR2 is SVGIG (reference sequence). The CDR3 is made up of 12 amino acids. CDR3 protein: CAWSVIEMQQYF. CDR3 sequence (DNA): TGTGCCTGGAGTGTTATTGAGATGCAGCAGTACTTC.

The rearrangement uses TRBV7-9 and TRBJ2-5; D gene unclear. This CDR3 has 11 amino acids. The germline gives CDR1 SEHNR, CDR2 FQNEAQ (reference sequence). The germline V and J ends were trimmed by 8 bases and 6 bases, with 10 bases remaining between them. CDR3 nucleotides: TGTGCCAGCGGGTCTGGGCAGACCCAGTACTTC. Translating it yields CASGSGQTQYF.

Here the CDR3 DNA reads TGTGCCAGCACTCAAACCGGGACAGATGGAAATGAGCAGTTCTTC. Amino acids: CASTQTGTDGNEQFF. The chain recombines TRBV6-5 with TRBJ2-1; 7 bases are shared with TRBD1. V was pared by 7 bases and J by 7 bases, with 13 bases of the junction left unmatched. The germline V gene encodes CDR1 MNHEY and CDR2 SVGAGI. This CDR3 comprises 15 residues.

The CDR3 region has the DNA TGTGCCAGCAGTCCTCTCTCGGGGGGCCCCATAACCCAGTACTTC. Translated, it gives CASSPLSGGPITQYF. The chain couples TRBV27 to TRBJ2-5; D is possibly TRBD2 (7 bases). Germline V CDR1 and CDR2: MNHEY, SMNVEV (reference sequence). V shed 5 bases and J shed 8 bases, with 21 bases lying between them. This CDR3 is 15 amino acids long.

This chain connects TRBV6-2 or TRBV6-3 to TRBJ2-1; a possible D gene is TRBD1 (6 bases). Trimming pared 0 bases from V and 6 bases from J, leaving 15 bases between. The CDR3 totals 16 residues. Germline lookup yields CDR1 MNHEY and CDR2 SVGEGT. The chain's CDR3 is CASSYSRGAQINEQFF. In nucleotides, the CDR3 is TGTGCCAGCAGTTACTCCAGGGGAGCCCAAATCAATGAGCAGTTCTTC.

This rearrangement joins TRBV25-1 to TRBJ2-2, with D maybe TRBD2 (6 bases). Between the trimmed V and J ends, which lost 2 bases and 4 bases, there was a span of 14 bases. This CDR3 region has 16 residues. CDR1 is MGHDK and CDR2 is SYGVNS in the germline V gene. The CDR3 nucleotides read TGTGCCAGCAGTGAACGGGTACTAGCAGGCACCGGGGAGCTGTTTTTT. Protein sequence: CASSERVLAGTGELFF.

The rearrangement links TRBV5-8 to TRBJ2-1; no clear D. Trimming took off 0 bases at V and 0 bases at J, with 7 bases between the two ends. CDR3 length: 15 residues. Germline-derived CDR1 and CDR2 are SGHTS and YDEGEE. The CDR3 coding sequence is TGTGCCAGCAGCTTGGGAAGACACTCCTACAATGAGCAGTTCTTC. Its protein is CASSLGRHSYNEQFF.

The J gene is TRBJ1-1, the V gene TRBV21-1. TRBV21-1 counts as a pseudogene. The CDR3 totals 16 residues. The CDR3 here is CASSKGGGREDTEAFF. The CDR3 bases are TGTGCCAGCAGCAAAGGGGGGGGCAGGGAGGACACTGAAGCTTTCTTT.

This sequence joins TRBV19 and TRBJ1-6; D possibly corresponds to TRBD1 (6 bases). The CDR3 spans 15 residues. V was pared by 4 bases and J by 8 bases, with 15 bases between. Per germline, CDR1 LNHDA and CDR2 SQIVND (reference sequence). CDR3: CASSTRQVVDSPLHF. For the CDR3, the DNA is TGTGCCAGTAGTACCCGACAGGTAGTCGATTCACCCCTCCACTTT.

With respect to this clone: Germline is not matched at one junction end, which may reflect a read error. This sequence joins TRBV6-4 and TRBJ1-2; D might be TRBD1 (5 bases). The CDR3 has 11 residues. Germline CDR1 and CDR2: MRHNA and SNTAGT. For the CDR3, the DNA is TGTGCCAGCAGTGACGGGTGGGACTTCAGGTTC. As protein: CASSDGWDFRF.

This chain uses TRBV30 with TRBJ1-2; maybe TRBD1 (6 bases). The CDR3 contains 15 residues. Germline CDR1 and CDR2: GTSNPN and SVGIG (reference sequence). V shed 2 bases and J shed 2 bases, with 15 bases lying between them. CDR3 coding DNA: TGTGCCTGGAGTAGATTACAGGGAGCCAACTATGGCTACACCTTC. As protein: CAWSRLQGANYGYTF.

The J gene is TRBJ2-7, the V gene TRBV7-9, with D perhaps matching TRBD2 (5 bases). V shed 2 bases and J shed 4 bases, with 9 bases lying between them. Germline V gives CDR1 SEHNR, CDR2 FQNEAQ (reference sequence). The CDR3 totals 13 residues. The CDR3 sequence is CASSLRGLYEQYF. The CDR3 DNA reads TGTGCCAGCAGCTTACGGGGTCTATACGAGCAGTACTTC. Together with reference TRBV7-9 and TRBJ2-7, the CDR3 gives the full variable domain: DTGVSQNPRHKITKRGQNVTFRCDPISEHNRLYWYRQTLGQGPEFLTYFQNEAQLEKSRLLSDRFSAERPKGSFSTLEIQRTEQGDSAMYLCASSLRGLYEQYFGPGTRLTVT.

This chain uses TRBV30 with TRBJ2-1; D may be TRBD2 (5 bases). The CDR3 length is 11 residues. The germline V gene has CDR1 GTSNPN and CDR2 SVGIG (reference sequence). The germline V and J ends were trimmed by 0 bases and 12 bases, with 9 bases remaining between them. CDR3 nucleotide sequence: TGTGCCTGGAGTGTACACCGGGGGCAGTTCTTC. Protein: CAWSVHRGQFF.

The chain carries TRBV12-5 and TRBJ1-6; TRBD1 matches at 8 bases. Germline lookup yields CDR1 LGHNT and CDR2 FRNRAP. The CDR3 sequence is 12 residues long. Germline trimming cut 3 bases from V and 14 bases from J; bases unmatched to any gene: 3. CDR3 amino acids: CASGLPQGALHF. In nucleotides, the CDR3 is TGTGCTAGTGGTTTACCACAGGGGGCCCTCCACTTT.

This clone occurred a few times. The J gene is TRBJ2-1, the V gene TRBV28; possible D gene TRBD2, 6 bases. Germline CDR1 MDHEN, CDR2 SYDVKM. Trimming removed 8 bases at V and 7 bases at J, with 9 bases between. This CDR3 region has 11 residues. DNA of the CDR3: TGTGCCAGCGGAGGACTAAATGAGCAGTTCTTC. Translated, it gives CASGGLNEQFF.

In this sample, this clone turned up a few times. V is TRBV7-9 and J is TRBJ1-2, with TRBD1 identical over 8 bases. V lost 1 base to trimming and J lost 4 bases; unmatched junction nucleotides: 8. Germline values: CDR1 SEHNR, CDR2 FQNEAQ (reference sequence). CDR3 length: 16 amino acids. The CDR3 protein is CASSLVDRGLSYGYTF. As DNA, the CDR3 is TGTGCCAGCAGCTTAGTTGACAGGGGTTTGTCCTATGGCTACACCTTC.

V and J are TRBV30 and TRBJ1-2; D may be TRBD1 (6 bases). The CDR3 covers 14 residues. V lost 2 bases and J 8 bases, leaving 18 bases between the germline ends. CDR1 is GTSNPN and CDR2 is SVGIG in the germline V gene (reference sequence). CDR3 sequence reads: CAWSPGQRAYGYTF. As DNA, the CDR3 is TGTGCCTGGAGTCCAGGACAGCGCGCTTACGGCTACACCTTC. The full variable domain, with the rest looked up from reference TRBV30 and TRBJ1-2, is SQTIHQWPATLVQPVGSPLSLECTVEGTSNPNLYWYRQAAGRGLQLLFYSVGIGQISSEVPQNLSASRPQDRQFILSSKKLLLSDSGFYLCAWSPGQRAYGYTFGSGTRLTVV.